These T cell receptor beta chains were read from a single sample in a study of breast tumors, draining lymph nodes, adjacent tissues. TCRdb re-called the multiplex PCR reads with MiXCR, one entry per CDR3 protein. The sample includes some 120,000 distinct CDR3 sequences, about 20% of them seen just once. The sample was axillary lymph node tissue. These receptors were collected from a female donor with breast cancer. Some clones in this sample may be carry-over from other donors' samples. The conserved cysteine and the conserved F or W are not part of the CDR3 here. Rows may omit the clone size; those that give it use once, few, many or a size class.

cdr3_aa clone_size j_call v_call
ASSLGWSGSTDTQY many TRBJ2-3 TRBV5-1
SAPDRGAGDTQY many TRBJ2-3 TRBV20-1
SARVDDSDTQY many TRBJ2-3 TRBV20-1
ASSVQGSRAISYEQY many TRBJ2-7 TRBV7-9
ATSGINPGTSYNEQF many TRBJ2-1 TRBV24-1
SADAGTLVWGQF many TRBJ2-1 TRBV20-1
ASSQRGGQHNSPLH many TRBJ1-6 TRBV4-2
ASSSTSYPFNSPLH many TRBJ1-6 TRBV7-9
ASSNPRGQGLTYNEQF many TRBJ2-1 TRBV19
ASSSTDNSPLH many TRBJ1-6 TRBV18
ASSTGRGTAGANEQF many TRBJ2-1 TRBV6-5
AISGTSVQETQY many TRBJ2-5 TRBV10-3
AWSLGIYEQY many TRBJ2-7 TRBV30
ASSLHVVARVPSNTGELF many TRBJ2-2 TRBV5-1
ASSRLPGSGYT many TRBJ1-2 TRBV12-3/TRBV12-4
SVEQGTGGTQY many TRBJ2-5 TRBV29-1
ASSIGPGLANTDTQY many TRBJ2-3 TRBV19
ASSPTGRGDGYT many TRBJ1-2 TRBV12-3/TRBV12-4
ASSTGTSGKNIQY - TRBJ2-4 TRBV2
ASSQGDPTYEQY many TRBJ2-7 TRBV4-2
ASRGPSTDTQY - TRBJ2-3 TRBV6-5
ASSLARLGYEQY many TRBJ2-7 TRBV5-1
ASSVGTSGGYEQY many TRBJ2-7 TRBV9
SALQGAAESYNSPLH many TRBJ1-6 TRBV20-1
ASSERREQETQC - TRBJ2-5 TRBV10-2
ASSVSRATDTQY many TRBJ2-3 TRBV2
ASSLGSAGAYEQY few TRBJ2-7 TRBV28
AWSVGTGVTIY many TRBJ1-3 TRBV30
ASSLDGRGLDQPQH few TRBJ1-5 TRBV12-3/TRBV12-4